What follows are 10 T cell receptor beta chains derived from one specimen sequenced in a study of regulatory T cells in long-lasting Graves disease. Relying on iRepertoire HTBI primers and Arm-PCR of CDR3 regions, the team built TCR beta libraries. MiXCR, applied by TCRdb to the multiplex PCR reads, yields one record per CDR3 protein. Of 400,000 to 650,000 distinct CDR3 sequences in the sample, roughly 16% were seen once. Time point reported: newly diagnosed GD, antithyroid drugs for less than 3 months. After RNA was extracted from PBMCs, the TCR library was made from it. These same data were also listed under a study on T cells in Graves' hyperthyroidism and ophthalmopathy.

The specimen comprised peripheral blood mononuclear cells (PBMCs), sampled at new diagnosis, from a patient treated with antithyroid drugs. These TCRs come from a woman aged 40 to 65 with Graves disease.

The chain is built from TRBV19 and TRBJ1-4, with 8 nucleotides matching TRBD1. The V gene end was trimmed by 5 bases and the J gene end by 14 bases; junction bases not matched to a gene: 13. Germline V gene lookup returns CDR1 LNHDA and CDR2 SQIVND (reference sequence). The CDR3 has 14 residues. CDR3 DNA: TGTGCCAGTAGTCCGGGACAGGCGGATTATAGGCTGTTTTTT. As protein: CASSPGQADYRLFF.

As regards this clonotype: A much larger clone sits a single nucleotide away, making a read error possible. This chain links TRBV28 with TRBJ2-5; a weak D match, TRBD2 (5 bases). The V end was cut by 5 bases, the J end by 5 bases, with 12 bases between. Per germline, CDR1 MDHEN and CDR2 SYDVKM. The CDR3 totals 13 residues. The CDR3 DNA is TGTGCCAGCAGTGTGGCAGAGCGGGAGACCCAGTACTTC. This codes for CASSVAERETQYF.

The genes are TRBV19 and TRBJ2-1; D is perhaps TRBD2 (5 bases). V was trimmed by 10 bases and J by 3 bases, leaving 13 bases between them. The germline CDR1 and CDR2 sequences are LNHDA and SQIVND (reference sequence). The CDR3 consists of 13 residues. CDR3 region: CATMAGVYNEQFF. CDR3 sequence (DNA): TGTGCCACCATGGCCGGGGTCTACAATGAGCAGTTCTTC.

In its sample, this clonotype was seen many times. The chain has TRBV20-1 and TRBJ2-7; 12 nucleotides agree with TRBD2. The germline V gene encodes CDR1 DFQATT and CDR2 SNEGSKA (reference sequence). The CDR3 contains 15 residues. Losses at the gene ends were 3 bases for V and 3 bases for J; bases not matched to a gene: 6. As DNA, the CDR3 is TGCAGTGCTAGTGGGACGACTAGCGGGAGCTACGAGCAGTACTTC. This sequence encodes CSASGTTSGSYEQYF.

This clonotype was found a few times. The V gene is TRBV9, the J gene TRBJ2-3; D possibly uses TRBD1 or TRBD2 (6 bases each). Trimming pared 0 bases from V and 6 bases from J, leaving 14 bases between. Looked up from germline, CDR1 is SGDLS and CDR2 is YYNGEE. The CDR3 length is 15 residues. CDR3 sequence (DNA): TGTGCCAGCAGCGTAGCGGGGGCCCTCGGGGATACGCAGTATTTT. Its translation is CASSVAGALGDTQYF.

This clonotype showed up many times. The rearrangement links TRBV6-1 to TRBJ1-3; 7 bases are a match to TRBD1. Trimming at V came to 6 bases and at J to 7 bases, leaving 9 bases not matched to a gene. Germline CDR1 is MNHNS and CDR2 is SASEGT. The CDR3 length is 14 residues. CDR3 sequence reads: CASRSDRPANTIYF. The CDR3 nucleotides are TGTGCCAGCAGGTCGGACAGGCCGGCGAACACCATATATTTT.

This clonotype was detected only a few times. The genes are TRBV3-1 and TRBJ2-1; D is uncertain. The V and J ends lost 4 bases and 10 bases respectively, with 20 bases between them. CDR3 length: 15 amino acids. The germline gives CDR1 LGHDT, CDR2 YNNKEL (reference sequence). This CDR3 reads CASSPSRFFGYEQFF. In DNA, the CDR3 is TGTGCCAGCAGCCCCTCGAGGTTTTTCGGATACGAGCAGTTCTTC.

This clonotype was detected a few times. J is TRBJ1-6 and V is TRBV12-3 or TRBV12-4, with D unresolved. The V and J ends lost 1 base and 10 bases respectively, with 14 bases between them. This CDR3 is built from 15 residues. The DNA of the CDR3 is TGTGCCAGCAGTTTAGGGTCTCTGCTGGGGTCACCCCTCCACTTT. This gives the protein CASSLGSLLGSPLHF.

This clonotype showed up many times. The chain is built from TRBV12-3 or TRBV12-4 and TRBJ2-7; 15 bases fit TRBD2. The CDR3 length is 18 residues. V dropped 6 bases and J dropped 2; count of bases not matched to a gene: 11. The CDR3 protein is CASSPGLAGGVFPYEQYF. CDR3 bases: TGTGCCAGCAGCCCGGGACTAGCGGGGGGCGTCTTTCCCTACGAGCAGTACTTC.

This clonotype came up many times. CDR3 region: CASSSKTGSNQPQHF. In DNA form, the CDR3 reads TGTGCCAGCAGTTCCAAAACGGGTAGCAATCAGCCCCAGCATTTT. This sequence joins TRBV28 and TRBJ1-5; D remains unclear. Germline values: CDR1 MDHEN, CDR2 SYDVKM. The CDR3 is 15 amino acids. V was shortened by 4 bases and J by 0 bases, with 10 bases between the two germline ends.